What follows are 10 T cell receptor beta chains derived from one specimen sequenced in a study of blood T cell repertoires in COVID-19. The assay was immunoSEQ multiplex PCR, and TCRdb's table has in-frame clones only and misses some. The sample includes approximately 210,000 clones, around 90% of them seen just once. Sequencing input: PBMCs or T cells enriched from blood (not recorded which). These receptors all come from a woman younger than 35 who had recovered from COVID-19.

The V gene is TRBV5-1, the J gene TRBJ2-5, with unresolved D. This CDR3 is 13 amino acids long. Between the trimmed V and J ends, which lost 1 base and 5 bases, there was a span of 9 bases. Germline-derived CDR1 and CDR2 are SGHRS and YFSETQ. The CDR3 reads CASSLMVEETQYF. DNA of the CDR3: TGCGCCAGCAGCTTGATGGTCGAGGAGACCCAGTACTTC.

V and J are TRBV2 and TRBJ2-7; 7 bases fit TRBD1. The ends lost 6 bases at V and 6 bases at J; junction bases unmatched: 11. CDR3 size: 14 residues. CDR1 and CDR2 from the germline V gene are SNHLY and FYNNEI. CDR3 nucleotides: TGTGCCAGCAGGGGGGACAGTCGGTCCACCGAGCAGTACTTC. This sequence encodes CASRGDSRSTEQYF.

The sample holds a few counts of this clone. The chain employs TRBV6-1 and TRBJ2-7; 12 nucleotides agree with TRBD1. Germline values: CDR1 MNHNS, CDR2 SASEGT. The CDR3 sequence is 16 residues long. Trimming took 1 base from V and 7 from J; bases not matched to a gene: 8. CDR3: CASSEVGQGARGEQYF. The CDR3 DNA reads as TGTGCCAGCAGTGAAGTGGGACAGGGGGCGCGGGGAGAGCAGTACTTC.

This clone was counted once. V usage is TRBV18 and J usage is TRBJ1-4; D gene uncertain. Germline CDR1 is KGHSH and CDR2 is LQKENI. Trimming took off 8 bases at V and 11 bases at J, with 18 bases between the two ends. This CDR3 region has 13 residues. The CDR3 DNA reads as TGTGCCAGCCATAGTCCTCGAGAGCCTAAACTGTTTTTT. This codes for CASHSPREPKLFF.

The chain carries TRBV24-1 and TRBJ1-4; 9 bases are a match to TRBD1. V was pared by 4 bases and J by 12 bases, with 2 bases of the junction left unmatched. This CDR3 is built from 12 residues. The germline V gene has CDR1 KGHDR and CDR2 SFDVKD. In nucleotides, the CDR3 is TGTGCCACCAGTGACGGGGACAGGGAACTGTTTTTT. Protein sequence: CATSDGDRELFF.

This chain links TRBV6-5 with TRBJ1-5; 8 bases map to TRBD1. CDR1 is MNHEY, CDR2 SVGAGI, per germline. V dropped 6 bases and J dropped 4; count of bases not matched to a gene: 8. CDR3 length equals 15 residues. CDR3 loop: CASSPFDRGNQPQHF. DNA of the CDR3: TGTGCCAGCAGCCCCTTTGACAGGGGAAATCAGCCCCAGCATTTT.

The V call is TRBV13, the J call TRBJ1-2; D is perhaps TRBD1 (6 bases). The CDR3 length is 16 residues. V dropped 5 bases and J dropped 4 bases, with 20 bases sitting between them. Germline CDR1 and CDR2: PRHDT and FYEKMQ (reference sequence). The CDR3 DNA sequence: TGTGCCAGCAGCCTAACACAGACAGGCAGGGCCTATGGCTACACCTTC. Translated: CASSLTQTGRAYGYTF.

The J gene is TRBJ1-1, the V gene TRBV2; 7 bases match TRBD1. This CDR3 is built from 14 residues. Germline assignment: CDR1 SNHLY and CDR2 FYNNEI. Trimming cost V 3 bases and J 1 base; bases outside gene matches: 2. Written as DNA, the CDR3 is TGTGCCAGCAGTGACAGGGGGAGGAACACTGAAGCTTTCTTT. The encoded protein is CASSDRGRNTEAFF.

The chain couples TRBV7-3 to TRBJ2-3; possible D gene TRBD1, 5 bases. With 5 bases removed from V and 2 bases from J, the gap between germline ends came to 23 bases. Germline-derived CDR1 and CDR2 are SGHTA and FQGTGA. The CDR3 consists of 18 residues. CDR3: CASSPSVGLGAYTDTQYF. The CDR3 nucleotides read TGTGCCAGCAGCCCGTCGGTGGGCCTAGGGGCGTACACAGATACGCAGTATTTT.

This clone is a singleton in its sample. V is TRBV5-1 and J is TRBJ2-5, with D maybe TRBD2 (6 bases). Germline V gene data show CDR1 as SGHRS and CDR2 as YFSETQ. The CDR3 is 13 residues long. The V gene lost 4 bases and the J gene lost 5 bases, with 12 bases spanning the gap. CDR3 bases: TGCGCCAGCAGCACTCTCGCGGGGGAGACCCAGTACTTC. Translation gives CASSTLAGETQYF. Full variable domain (missing parts from reference TRBV5-1 and TRBJ2-5): KAGVTQTPRYLIKTRGQQVTLSCSPISGHRSVSWYQQTPGQGLQFLFEYFSETQRNKGNFPGRFSGRQFSNSRSEMNVSTLELGDSALYLCASSTLAGETQYFGPGTRLLVL.